The 27 T cell receptor beta chains given below trace back to one sample, sequenced in a study of kidney transplant recipient with SARS-CoV-2 infection. TCRdb processed the reads anew with MiXCR; each CDR3 protein has one entry. Of fewer than 250,000 distinct CDR3 sequences in the sample, 25% to 30% were seen once. Sample: a blood sample, taken at baseline and between days 110 and 120 from a kidney transplant recipient. These receptors were collected from a young adult male patient who had COVID-19 and was a kidney transplant recipient. Part of the T cell pool may stem from the graft donor.

Remarks on this clonotype: This sequence may be a read error, since a much larger clone differs from it by one base. The rearrangement joins TRBV5-4 to TRBJ2-1; 7 nucleotides line up with TRBD2. The CDR3 runs to 17 residues. The germline gives CDR1 SGHNT, CDR2 YYREEE (reference sequence). The CDR3 region has the DNA TGTGCCAGCAGCTCCGGGGCGGGAGTGGTGCGTTACAATGAGCGGTTCTTC. This translates into CASSSGAGVVRYNERFF.

A word on this clonotype: A read error may be the cause here, since a much bigger clone is one base away. The CDR3 DNA reads as TGTGCCAGCAGTCTAGGGAGGGAATGTAGAAAGACCTATGGCTACACCTTC. Protein sequence: CASSLGRECRKTYGYTF. This chain uses TRBV6-1 with TRBJ1-2; D is uncertain. This CDR3 contains 17 residues. Germline assignment: CDR1 MNHNS and CDR2 SASEGT. The V gene lost 5 bases and the J gene lost 4 bases, with 23 bases spanning the gap.

This clonotype was seen only a few times. CDR3 in amino acids: CASSEQPNSPLHF. The DNA of the CDR3 is TGTGCCAGCAGTGAACAGCCAAATTCACCCCTCCACTTT. The chain combines TRBV2 with TRBJ1-6; D remains ambiguous. V lost 2 bases to trimming and J lost 7 bases, with 6 bases between them. Germline lookup yields CDR1 SNHLY and CDR2 FYNNEI. The CDR3 has 13 amino acids. The full variable domain, completed using reference TRBV2 and TRBJ1-6, is EPEVTQTPSHQVTQMGQEVILRCVPISNHLYFYWYRQILGQKVEFLVSFYNNEISEKSEIFDDQFSVERPDGSNFTLKIRSTKLEDSAMYFCASSEQPNSPLHFGNGTRLTVT.

This clonotype was observed many times. The gene calls are TRBV20-1 and TRBJ1-2; tentatively, D is TRBD1 (5 bases). This CDR3 is built from 13 residues. CDR1 DFQATT and CDR2 SNEGSKA come from the germline V gene (reference sequence). The V end was cut by 8 bases, the J end by 0 bases, with 13 bases between. The CDR3 bases are TGCAGTCACCCTGGCAGGGCTAACTATGGCTACACCTTC. Residues: CSHPGRANYGYTF.

The rearrangement uses TRBV24-1 and TRBJ1-5, with 9 bases fitting TRBD1. Unmatched junction bases numbered 6, after V lost 6 bases and J lost 4 bases. The CDR3 has 15 amino acids. Germline-derived CDR1 and CDR2 are KGHDR and SFDVKD. CDR3 DNA: TGTGCCACCAGTAATACCGGGACAGGGAATCAGCCCCAGCATTTT. This gives the protein CATSNTGTGNQPQHF.

This clonotype was recorded many times. The chain combines TRBV7-8 with TRBJ1-2; no definite D call. Germline CDR1 SGHVS, CDR2 FQNEAQ. This CDR3 is built from 17 residues. Trimming removed 5 bases at V and 4 bases at J, with 23 bases between. The CDR3 region is CASSQLGFTRKTYGYTF. DNA for the CDR3: TGTGCCAGCAGCCAGCTAGGGTTTACCCGAAAGACCTATGGCTACACCTTC.

This clonotype was seen ten or more times. The chain is built from TRBV7-6 and TRBJ1-2; D gene unclear. The CDR3 covers 17 residues. Trimming removed 5 bases at V and 4 bases at J, with 23 bases between. The germline gives CDR1 SGHVS, CDR2 FNYEAQ. CDR3 protein: CASSDCSESRKTYGYTF. CDR3 coding DNA: TGTGCCAGCAGCGATTGTAGTGAATCTCGAAAGACCTATGGCTACACCTTC.

The V call is TRBV19, the J call TRBJ2-7; TRBD1 matches at 9 bases. Germline CDR1 and CDR2: LNHDA and SQIVND (reference sequence). With V trimmed by 5 bases and J by 0 bases, 5 bases remained unmatched. The CDR3 is 15 residues long. CDR3 sequence: CASSVGQGISYEQYF. CDR3 DNA sequence: TGTGCCAGTAGTGTCGGACAGGGGATCTCCTACGAGCAGTACTTC.

This clonotype has ten or more counts. DNA of the CDR3: TGTGCCAGCAGCCCCACAGGACCTAGCAATCAGCCCCAGCATTTT. It specifies CASSPTGPSNQPQHF. The chain is built from TRBV6-2 or TRBV6-3 and TRBJ1-5; weak D call: TRBD1 (5 bases). There are 15 residues in the CDR3. The V gene lost 6 bases and the J gene lost 0 bases, with 12 bases spanning the gap. Germline V gene sequence: CDR1 MNHEY, CDR2 SVGEGT.

This clonotype was found many times. The CDR3 region is CATSDWTSRGPQYF. The DNA of the CDR3 is TGTGCCACCAGTGATTGGACTAGCCGTGGCCCCCAGTACTTC. The chain is built from TRBV24-1 and TRBJ2-5; 8 nucleotides align to TRBD2. The CDR3 consists of 14 residues. Per the germline V gene, CDR1 is KGHDR and CDR2 is SFDVKD. V trimming: 2 bases; J trimming: 9 bases; junction bases outside the gene matches: 7.

A note on this clonotype: Given a much more abundant clone one base away, this may be a read error. The CDR3 coding sequence is TGCGCCAGCAGTCAATTGCAAAGATCGCGAAAGACCCATGGCTACACCTTC. Residues: CASSQLQRSRKTHGYTF. This chain connects TRBV10-1 to TRBJ1-2; D is undetermined. Between the trimmed V and J ends, which lost 5 bases and 6 bases, there was a span of 25 bases. Germline CDR1 and CDR2: WNHNN and SYGVQD (reference sequence). The CDR3 length is 17 residues.

This clonotype was seen repeatedly, ten times or more. J is TRBJ1-2 and V is TRBV5-4; D possibly corresponds to TRBD1 (6 bases). This CDR3 comprises 15 residues. Germline CDR1 and CDR2: SGHNT and YYREEE (reference sequence). Trimming cost V 1 base and J 6 bases, with 16 bases left between them. The chain's CDR3 is CASSLRSGDSDGYTF. The CDR3, as DNA: TGTGCCAGCAGCTTGAGGTCAGGGGATTCAGATGGCTACACCTTC.

This clonotype turned up a few times. This chain uses TRBV24-1 with TRBJ2-1, with a weak D call TRBD2 (7 bases). The length of the CDR3 is 15 residues. V lost 4 bases, J lost 6 bases, and 15 bases lay in between. Germline-derived CDR1 and CDR2 are KGHDR and SFDVKD. The CDR3 DNA reads TGTGCCACCAGTGACCCCGGACTAGGGGGCAATGAGCAGTTCTTC. Translation gives CATSDPGLGGNEQFF.

This clonotype was picked up a small number of times. The chain couples TRBV29-1 to TRBJ2-3, with unresolved D. The germline V and J ends were trimmed by 6 bases and 2 bases, with 12 bases remaining between them. Germline values: CDR1 SQVTM, CDR2 ANQGSEA. This CDR3 is 13 amino acids long. CDR3 nucleotide sequence: TGCAGCGTGTACTGGGGAAACACAGATACGCAGTATTTT. Amino acid sequence: CSVYWGNTDTQYF.

The sample holds many counts of this clonotype. This chain uses TRBV2 with TRBJ2-5, with 7 bases fitting TRBD2. Germline V gene lookup returns CDR1 SNHLY and CDR2 FYNNEI. Trimming cost V 4 bases and J 5 bases; bases outside gene matches: 1. CDR3 length: 12 residues. The CDR3 protein is CASSGEGETQYF. In nucleotides, the CDR3 is TGTGCCAGCAGTGGGGAGGGTGAGACCCAGTACTTC.

Points on this clonotype: A read error may account for a junction end that differs from germline. The chain employs TRBV14 and TRBJ1-3; D is possibly TRBD1 (6 bases). Germline V gene sequence: CDR1 SGHDN, CDR2 FVKESK. CDR3 size: 14 residues. CDR3 loop: CASSLGRGRNAIYF. CDR3 DNA: TGTGCCAGCAGCCTCGGAAGGGGGAGAAACGCCATATATTTT.

This clonotype was counted ten times or more. The chain employs TRBV6-2 or TRBV6-3 and TRBJ1-5; D perhaps matches TRBD1 (6 bases). Germline lookup yields CDR1 MNHEY and CDR2 SVGEGT. This CDR3 has 15 residues. Trimming took off 4 bases at V and 3 bases at J, with 13 bases between the two ends. The CDR3 spells CASSFEQGSNQPQHF. In DNA, the CDR3 is TGTGCCAGCAGTTTCGAACAGGGATCCAATCAGCCCCAGCATTTT.

This clonotype was observed at least ten times. The rearrangement joins TRBV7-4 to TRBJ1-2; D unresolved. Germline V lookup: CDR1 SGHVT, CDR2 SQSDAQ. Trimming took 5 bases from V and 4 from J, leaving 23 bases between them. CDR3 length equals 17 residues. DNA of the CDR3: TGTGCCAGCAGCGCCGACCATTCAGCTCGAAAGACCTATGGCTACACCTTC. Amino acids: CASSADHSARKTYGYTF.

On this clonotype itself: A read error is possible here, since a much larger clone lies one base away. This sequence joins TRBV2 and TRBJ2-1; TRBD2 matches 12 bases. V lost 3 bases, J lost 5 bases, and 11 bases stayed unmatched. This CDR3 is 18 amino acids long. Germline lookup yields CDR1 SNHLY and CDR2 FYNNEI. The CDR3 DNA reads TGTGCCAGCAGTGATTCTGCGCCGGGACTAGCGGGCAACAATGAGCAGTTCTTC. Amino acids: CASSDSAPGLAGNNEQFF.

The sample holds many counts of this clonotype. The chain joins TRBV7-2 to TRBJ2-7, with 13 bases fitting TRBD2. Trimming removed 5 bases from V and 4 bases from J; junction bases left unmatched: 5. The CDR3 sequence is 15 residues long. CDR1 and CDR2 from the germline V gene are SGHTA and FQGNSA. CDR3 nucleotides: TGTGCCAGCAGCCAAACTAGCGGGAGGGTTTACGAGCAGTACTTC. This encodes CASSQTSGRVYEQYF. The full variable domain, its missing parts supplied by reference TRBV7-2 and TRBJ2-7, is GAGVSQSPSNKVTEKGKDVELRCDPISGHTALYWYRQSLGQGLEFLIYFQGNSAPDKSGLPSDRFSAERTGGSVSTLTIQRTQQEDSAVYLCASSQTSGRVYEQYFGPGTRLTVT.

Points on this clonotype: One base away lies a much larger clone, so this may be a sequencing read error. The chain has TRBV19 and TRBJ1-1; TRBD1 matches at 10 bases. J lost 5 bases, V lost 6 bases, and 9 bases had no gene match. Germline V gene sequence: CDR1 LNHDA, CDR2 SQIVND (reference sequence). CDR3 length: 15 amino acids. For the CDR3, the DNA is TGTGCCAGTAGACTCCGGACAGGGGGTTGGACTGAAGCTTTCTTT. Its translation: CASRLRTGGWTEAFF.

This clonotype was detected many times. The chain uses TRBV2 and TRBJ2-2; no clear D. CDR1 and CDR2 from the germline V gene are SNHLY and FYNNEI. This CDR3 has 16 residues. Trimming took off 7 bases at V and 0 bases at J, with 15 bases between the two ends. CDR3 in amino acids: CASMKRPFTNTGELFF. Written as DNA, the CDR3 is TGTGCCAGCATGAAAAGGCCTTTCACGAACACCGGGGAGCTGTTTTTT.

This clonotype came up many times. The chain has TRBV28 and TRBJ1-1; D possibly corresponds to TRBD1 (5 bases). The CDR3 length is 13 residues. Trimming took off 5 bases at V and 2 bases at J, with 9 bases between the two ends. Germline assignment: CDR1 MDHEN and CDR2 SYDVKM. The CDR3: CASSETDNTEAFF. In nucleotides, the CDR3 is TGTGCCAGCAGTGAGACAGATAACACTGAAGCTTTCTTT.

Ten or more counts support this clonotype. The chain recombines TRBV10-1 with TRBJ1-2; D remains ambiguous. V lost 5 bases, J lost 4 bases, and 23 bases lay in between. The CDR3 consists of 17 residues. CDR1 is WNHNN and CDR2 is SYGVQD in the germline V gene (reference sequence). The CDR3 region is CASSLMERSRKTYGYTF. The CDR3 DNA reads TGCGCCAGCAGTTTGATGGAAAGATCGCGAAAGACCTATGGCTACACCTTC.

Many counts were recorded for this clonotype. This chain joins TRBV5-6 and TRBJ2-5; TRBD1 is a possible D gene (6 bases). The ends were cut back, 4 bases at V and 0 bases at J, with 19 bases in the middle. Germline V gene data show CDR1 as SGHDT and CDR2 as YYEEEE. The CDR3 is 17 residues long. The DNA of the CDR3 is TGTGCCAGCAGCGGCCTCCAGGGGATGGTATACCAAGAGACCCAGTACTTC. This sequence encodes CASSGLQGMVYQETQYF. Using reference TRBV5-6 and TRBJ2-5 for the parts outside the CDR3, the full variable domain is DAGVTQSPTHLIKTRGQQVTLRCSPKSGHDTVSWYQQALGQGPQFIFQYYEEEERQRGNFPDRFSGHQFPNYSSELNVNALLLGDSALYLCASSGLQGMVYQETQYFGPGTRLLVL.

Notes on this clonotype: Possible read error: a much larger clone is one base away. The chain uses TRBV4-1 and TRBJ2-7; 9 nucleotides agree with TRBD1. CDR1 MGHRA and CDR2 YSYEKL come from the germline V gene. There are 15 residues in the CDR3. CDR3 protein: CASGQSGTGLYEQYF. Written as DNA, the CDR3 is TGCGCCAGCGGCCAATCCGGGACAGGGCTCTACGAGCAGTACTTC.

Turning to this clonotype: It may be a read error: a sequence one base away is much more abundant. The chain uses TRBV27 and TRBJ2-1, with D perhaps TRBD2 (5 bases). Germline V gene sequence: CDR1 MNHEY, CDR2 SMNVEV (reference sequence). V was cut by 6 bases and J by 10 bases, with 16 bases left in between. The CDR3 is 13 residues long. The CDR3 loop reads CASSTGSSLEQFF. DNA for the CDR3: TGTGCCAGCAGCACGGGGAGCAGCCTGGAGCAGTTCTTC.